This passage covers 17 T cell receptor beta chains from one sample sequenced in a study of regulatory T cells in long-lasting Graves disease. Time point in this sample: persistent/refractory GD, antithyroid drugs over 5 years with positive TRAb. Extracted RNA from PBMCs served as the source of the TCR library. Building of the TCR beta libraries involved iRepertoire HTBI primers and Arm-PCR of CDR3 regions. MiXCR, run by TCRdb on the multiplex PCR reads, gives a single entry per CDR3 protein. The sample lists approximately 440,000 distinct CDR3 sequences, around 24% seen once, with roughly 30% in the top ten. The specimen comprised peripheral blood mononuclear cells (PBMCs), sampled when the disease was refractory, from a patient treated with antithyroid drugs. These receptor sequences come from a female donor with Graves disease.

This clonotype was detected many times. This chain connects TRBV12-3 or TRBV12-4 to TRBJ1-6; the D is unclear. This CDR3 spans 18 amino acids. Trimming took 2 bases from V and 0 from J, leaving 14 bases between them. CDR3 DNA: TGTGCCAGCAGTTTAAGGTTCGGCCAAGACTCCTATAATTCACCCCTCCACTTT. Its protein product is CASSLRFGQDSYNSPLHF.

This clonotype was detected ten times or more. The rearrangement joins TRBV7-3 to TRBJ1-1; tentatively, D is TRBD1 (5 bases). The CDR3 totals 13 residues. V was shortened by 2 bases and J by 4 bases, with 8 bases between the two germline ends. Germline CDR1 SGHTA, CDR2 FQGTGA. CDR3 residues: CASSLSDITEAFF. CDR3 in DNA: TGTGCCAGCAGCTTATCGGACATCACTGAAGCTTTCTTT.

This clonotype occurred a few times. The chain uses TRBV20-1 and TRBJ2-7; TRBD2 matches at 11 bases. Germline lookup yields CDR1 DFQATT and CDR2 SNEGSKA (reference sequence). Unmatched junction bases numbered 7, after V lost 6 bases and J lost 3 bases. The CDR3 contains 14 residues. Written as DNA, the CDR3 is TGCAGTGCCGAATCCGGGACTAGCGGCTACGAGCAGTACTTC. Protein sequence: CSAESGTSGYEQYF.

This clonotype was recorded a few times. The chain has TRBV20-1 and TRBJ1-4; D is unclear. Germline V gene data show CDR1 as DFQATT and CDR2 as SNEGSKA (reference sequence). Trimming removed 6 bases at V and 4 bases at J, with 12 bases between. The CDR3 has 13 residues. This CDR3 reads CSAVGRSNEKLFF. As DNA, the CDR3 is TGCAGTGCGGTAGGGAGAAGTAATGAAAAACTGTTTTTT.

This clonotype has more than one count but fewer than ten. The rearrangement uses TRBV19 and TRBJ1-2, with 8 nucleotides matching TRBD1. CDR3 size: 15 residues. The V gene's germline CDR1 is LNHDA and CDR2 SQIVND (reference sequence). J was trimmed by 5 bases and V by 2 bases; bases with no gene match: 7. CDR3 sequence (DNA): TGTGCCAGTAGTATAAGACAGGGGACCTTATATGGCTACACCTTC. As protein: CASSIRQGTLYGYTF. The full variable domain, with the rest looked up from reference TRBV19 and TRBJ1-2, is DGGITQSPKYLFRKEGQNVTLSCEQNLNHDAMYWYRQDPGQGLRLIYYSQIVNDFQKGDIAEGYSVSREKKESFPLTVTSAQKNPTAFYLCASSIRQGTLYGYTFGSGTRLTVV.

The CDR3 sequence: CASSTDGRNTEAFF. The CDR3 nucleotides read TGCGCCAGCAGCACGGACGGACGGAACACTGAAGCTTTCTTT. The genes are TRBV5-1 and TRBJ1-1; D is ambiguous. Germline V CDR1 and CDR2: SGHRS, YFSETQ. The CDR3 is 14 amino acids. V lost 4 bases and J 1 base, leaving 11 bases between the germline ends.

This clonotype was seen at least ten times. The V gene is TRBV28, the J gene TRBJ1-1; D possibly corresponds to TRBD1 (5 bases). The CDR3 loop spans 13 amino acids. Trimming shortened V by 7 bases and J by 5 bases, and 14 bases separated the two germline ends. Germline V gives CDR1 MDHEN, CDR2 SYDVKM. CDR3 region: CASIGGIRTEAFF. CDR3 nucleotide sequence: TGTGCCAGCATTGGGGGGATTAGGACTGAAGCTTTCTTT.

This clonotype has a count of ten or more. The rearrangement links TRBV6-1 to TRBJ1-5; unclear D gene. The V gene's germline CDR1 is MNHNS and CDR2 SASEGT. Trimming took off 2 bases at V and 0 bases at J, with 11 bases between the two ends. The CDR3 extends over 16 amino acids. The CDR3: CASSELNSLSNQPQHF. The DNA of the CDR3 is TGTGCCAGCAGTGAACTAAACAGTCTTAGCAATCAGCCCCAGCATTTT.

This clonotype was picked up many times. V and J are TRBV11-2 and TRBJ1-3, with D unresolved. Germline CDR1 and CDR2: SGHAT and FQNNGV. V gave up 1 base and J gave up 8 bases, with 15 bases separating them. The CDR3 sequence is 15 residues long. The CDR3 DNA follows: TGTGCCAGCAGCTTAGGGGCTGGCAGCGGAGACACCATATATTTT. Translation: CASSLGAGSGDTIYF.

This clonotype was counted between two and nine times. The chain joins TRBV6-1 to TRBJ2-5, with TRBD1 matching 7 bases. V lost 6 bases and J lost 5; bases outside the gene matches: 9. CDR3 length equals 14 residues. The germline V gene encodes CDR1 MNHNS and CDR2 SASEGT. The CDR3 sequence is CASRRTGSMETQYF. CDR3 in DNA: TGTGCCAGCAGGAGGACAGGCTCTATGGAGACCCAGTACTTC.

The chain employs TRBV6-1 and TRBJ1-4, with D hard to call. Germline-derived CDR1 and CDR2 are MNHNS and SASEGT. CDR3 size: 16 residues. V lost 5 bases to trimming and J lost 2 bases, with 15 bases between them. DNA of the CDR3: TGTGCCAGCAGTCCGAGGCCGGGGTGGACTAATGAAAAACTGTTTTTT. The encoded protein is CASSPRPGWTNEKLFF.

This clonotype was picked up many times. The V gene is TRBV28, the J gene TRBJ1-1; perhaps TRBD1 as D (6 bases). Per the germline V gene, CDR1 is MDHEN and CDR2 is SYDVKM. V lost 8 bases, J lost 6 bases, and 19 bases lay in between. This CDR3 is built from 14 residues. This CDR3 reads CASCVTGRGPEAFF. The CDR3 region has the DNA TGTGCCAGCTGCGTCACAGGACGGGGGCCTGAAGCTTTCTTT.

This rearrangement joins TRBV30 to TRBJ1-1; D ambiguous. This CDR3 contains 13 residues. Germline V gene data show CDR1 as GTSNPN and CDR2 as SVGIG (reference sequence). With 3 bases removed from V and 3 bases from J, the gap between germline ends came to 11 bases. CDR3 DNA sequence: TGTGCCTGGAGCCCTCACTCCCACACTGAAGCTTTCTTT. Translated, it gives CAWSPHSHTEAFF.

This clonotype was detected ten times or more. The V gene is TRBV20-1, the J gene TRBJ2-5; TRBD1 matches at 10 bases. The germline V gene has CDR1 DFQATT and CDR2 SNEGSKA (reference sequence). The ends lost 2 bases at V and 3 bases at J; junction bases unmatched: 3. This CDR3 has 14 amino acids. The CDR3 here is CSARSGTGEETQYF. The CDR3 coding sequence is TGCAGTGCTAGATCTGGGACAGGGGAAGAGACCCAGTACTTC.

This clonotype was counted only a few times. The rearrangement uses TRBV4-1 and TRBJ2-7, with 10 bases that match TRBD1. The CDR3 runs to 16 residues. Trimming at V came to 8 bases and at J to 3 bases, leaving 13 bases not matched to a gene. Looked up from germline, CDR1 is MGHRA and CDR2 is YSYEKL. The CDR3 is CASRSIGGTGVYEQYF. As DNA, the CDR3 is TGCGCCAGCCGCTCTATCGGGGGGACAGGGGTCTACGAGCAGTACTTC.

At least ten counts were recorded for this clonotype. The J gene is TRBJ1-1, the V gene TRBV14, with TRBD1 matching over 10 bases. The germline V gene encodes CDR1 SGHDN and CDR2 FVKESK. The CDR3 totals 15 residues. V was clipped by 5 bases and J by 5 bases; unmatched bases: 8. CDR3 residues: CASSNLTGGWTEAFF. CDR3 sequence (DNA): TGTGCCAGCAGCAATCTGACAGGGGGCTGGACTGAAGCTTTCTTT.

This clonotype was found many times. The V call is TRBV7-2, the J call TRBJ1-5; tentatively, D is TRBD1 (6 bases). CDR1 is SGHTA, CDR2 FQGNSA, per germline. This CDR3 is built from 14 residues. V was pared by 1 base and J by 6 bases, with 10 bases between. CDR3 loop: CASSLVTGGQPQHF. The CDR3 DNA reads TGTGCCAGCAGCTTAGTGACAGGCGGTCAGCCCCAGCATTTT.